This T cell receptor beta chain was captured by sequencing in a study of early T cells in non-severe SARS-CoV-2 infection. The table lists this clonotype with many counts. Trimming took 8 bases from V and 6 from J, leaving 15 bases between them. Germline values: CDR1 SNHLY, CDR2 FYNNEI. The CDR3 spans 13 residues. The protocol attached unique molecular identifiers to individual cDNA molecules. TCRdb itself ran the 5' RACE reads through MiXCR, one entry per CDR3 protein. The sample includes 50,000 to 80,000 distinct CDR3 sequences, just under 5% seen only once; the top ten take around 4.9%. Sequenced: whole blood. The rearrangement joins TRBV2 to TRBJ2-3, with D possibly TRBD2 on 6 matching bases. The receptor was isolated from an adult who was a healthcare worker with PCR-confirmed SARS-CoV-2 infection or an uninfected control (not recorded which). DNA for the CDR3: TGTGCCAGCCGCGAGACTAGTTCGGATACGCAGTATTTT. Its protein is CASRETSSDTQYF.